What follows are 21 T cell receptor beta chains derived from one specimen sequenced in a study of human T cells and chemical hapten exposure. Regarding time point: patch test 1, 2 weeks after DPC sensitization. Specified treatment: therapeutic diphenylcyclopropenone sensitization with weekly scalp DPC. TCRdb passed the RACE reads through MiXCR, listing each CDR3 protein once. This table has about 120,000 distinct CDR3 sequences, 12% to 15% appearing once. The source was whole blood, collected in connection with sensitization to the hapten diphenylcyclopropenone (DPC). Receptor source: a young man with alopecia areata. Some clones in this sample may be carry-over from other donors' samples.

This CDR3 reads CASSASTSGGLRGETQYF. For the CDR3, the DNA is TGTGCCAGCAGTGCCTCGACTAGCGGGGGCCTGAGAGGGGAGACCCAGTACTTC. The genes are TRBV2 and TRBJ2-5; the match to TRBD2 covers 12 bases. Trimming removed 4 bases from V and 5 bases from J; junction bases left unmatched: 14. Germline V lookup: CDR1 SNHLY, CDR2 FYNNEI. CDR3 size: 18 residues. Supplemented by reference TRBV2 and TRBJ2-5, the full variable domain reads EPEVTQTPSHQVTQMGQEVILRCVPISNHLYFYWYRQILGQKVEFLVSFYNNEISEKSEIFDDQFSVERPDGSNFTLKIRSTKLEDSAMYFCASSASTSGGLRGETQYFGPGTRLLVL.

This clonotype has a count of ten or more. This chain connects TRBV6-5 to TRBJ1-5, with 7 nucleotides matching TRBD1. V lost 0 bases, J lost 8 bases, and 4 bases stayed unmatched. In germline, CDR1 is MNHEY, CDR2 SVGAGI. The CDR3 is 14 amino acids. The CDR3 DNA reads as TGTGCCAGCAGTTACTCAGGGGGCCTCGAGCCCCAGCATTTT. Amino acids: CASSYSGGLEPQHF.

This clonotype came up many times. The chain uses TRBV9 and TRBJ2-6, with a tentative D call TRBD1 (5 bases). Trimming took 2 bases from V and 2 from J, leaving 8 bases between them. Germline-derived CDR1 and CDR2 are SGDLS and YYNGEE. The CDR3 length is 15 residues. The chain's CDR3 is CASSVVGAGANVLTF. The CDR3, as DNA: TGTGCCAGCAGCGTTGTAGGGGCTGGGGCCAACGTCCTGACTTTC.

This clonotype was counted between two and nine times. CDR3: CASSIRNTRPNTEAFF. CDR3 sequence (DNA): TGTGCCAGCAGCATAAGAAACACACGGCCGAACACTGAAGCTTTCTTT. The chain combines TRBV7-9 with TRBJ1-1; no clear D. CDR3 length: 16 residues. Trimming pared 5 bases from V and 1 base from J, leaving 17 bases between. CDR1 is SEHNR and CDR2 is FQNEAQ in the germline V gene (reference sequence).

This clonotype came up a few times. This chain joins TRBV3-1 and TRBJ2-3; D call uncertain. Germline V lookup: CDR1 LGHDT, CDR2 YNNKEL (reference sequence). The CDR3 consists of 12 residues. Trimming took off 0 bases at V and 6 bases at J, with 4 bases between the two ends. The CDR3 nucleotides are TGTGCCAGCAGCCAAGATGTCGATACGCAGTATTTT. It translates to CASSQDVDTQYF.

The chain couples TRBV11-2 to TRBJ2-3; tentatively, D is TRBD2 (6 bases). This CDR3 is built from 16 residues. Trimming removed 6 bases from V and 0 bases from J, with 16 bases in between. Per the germline V gene, CDR1 is SGHAT and CDR2 is FQNNGV. The CDR3 DNA follows: TGTGCCAGCAGGGTCCACGGGGGTACTAGCACAGATACGCAGTATTTT. The encoded protein is CASRVHGGTSTDTQYF.

The chain uses TRBV4-3 and TRBJ2-1, with 8 bases aligning to TRBD1. Trimming removed 0 bases from V and 8 bases from J; junction bases left unmatched: 9. This CDR3 has 16 amino acids. CDR1 and CDR2 from the germline V gene are LGHNA and YSLEER. CDR3 in DNA: TGCGCCAGCAGCCAAGAGGCAGGGGGCTTTGGGGATGAGCAGTTCTTC. This sequence encodes CASSQEAGGFGDEQFF.

Only a few counts were recorded for this clonotype. This chain uses TRBV7-7 with TRBJ2-2; 9 bases are a match to TRBD1. The length of the CDR3 is 14 residues. The J segment lost 8 bases and the V segment lost 5 bases, leaving 6 bases of the junction unmatched. From germline, CDR1 is SSHAT and CDR2 FNYEAQ (reference sequence). This CDR3 is CASSLDRGVGELFF. The CDR3 nucleotides are TGTGCCAGCAGCCTGGACAGGGGAGTTGGGGAGCTGTTTTTT.

This clonotype occurred a few times. The chain joins TRBV9 to TRBJ2-5, with D possibly matching TRBD1 (6 bases). There are 13 residues in the CDR3. Germline V gives CDR1 SGDLS, CDR2 YYNGEE. Trimming removed 6 bases at V and 5 bases at J, with 14 bases between. Here the CDR3 DNA reads TGTGCCAGCAACATAGGGGGATCGGAGACCCAGTACTTC. This codes for CASNIGGSETQYF.

The V gene is TRBV5-1, the J gene TRBJ2-5; D gene ambiguous. V lost 4 bases and J 5 bases, leaving 6 bases between the germline ends. Germline V lookup: CDR1 SGHRS, CDR2 YFSETQ. This CDR3 contains 11 residues. The CDR3 sequence is CASSRAETQYF. DNA of the CDR3: TGCGCCAGCAGCCGAGCGGAGACCCAGTACTTC.

This clonotype was recorded a few times. The chain combines TRBV6-4 with TRBJ2-3, with a weak D call TRBD1 (6 bases). In germline, CDR1 is MRHNA, CDR2 SNTAGT. This CDR3 has 16 residues. Trimming shortened V by 4 bases and J by 1 base, and 15 bases separated the two germline ends. As DNA, the CDR3 is TGTGCCAGCAGTGGTGGGGGCGAGCCTGGCACAGATACGCAGTATTTT. Residues: CASSGGGEPGTDTQYF.

Only a few counts were recorded for this clonotype. The chain links TRBV6-2 or TRBV6-3 to TRBJ1-2; D possibly corresponds to TRBD1 (5 bases). This CDR3 has 14 amino acids. V dropped 6 bases and J dropped 2 bases, with 13 bases sitting between them. The germline CDR1 and CDR2 sequences are MNHEY and SVGEGT. In nucleotides, the CDR3 is TGTGCCAGCAGGGGGGGAAACGTCAACTATGGCTACACCTTC. It yields the protein CASRGGNVNYGYTF.

The chain employs TRBV2 and TRBJ1-1; possible D gene TRBD1, 5 bases. The V end lost 7 bases, the J end lost 5 bases, and 14 bases lay between the germline ends. The CDR3 runs 13 residues. Germline loops: CDR1 SNHLY, CDR2 FYNNEI. CDR3 DNA sequence: TGTGCCAGCACCCCCTCGGGGGTGACTGAAGCTTTCTTT. Protein sequence: CASTPSGVTEAFF.

This clonotype has only a few counts. CDR3 nucleotide sequence: TGCGCCAGCAGCCAAGCAGCGGGCAGGGGATCCTACGAGCAGTACTTC. Translation: CASSQAAGRGSYEQYF. J is TRBJ2-7 and V is TRBV4-1; D could derive from TRBD1 or TRBD2 (6 bases each). V lost 1 base, J lost 1 base, and 14 bases lay in between. The CDR3 is 16 amino acids. Germline V gives CDR1 MGHRA, CDR2 YSYEKL.

This clonotype was detected many times. This chain joins TRBV29-1 and TRBJ2-2; D remains unclear. The CDR3 spans 11 residues. Trimming took 5 bases from V and 6 from J, leaving 7 bases between them. The germline V gene encodes CDR1 SQVTM and CDR2 ANQGSEA. CDR3 sequence reads: CSVTWSGELFF. CDR3 nucleotide sequence: TGCAGCGTTACCTGGTCCGGGGAGCTGTTTTTT.

There are a few counts of this clonotype. The chain joins TRBV12-3 or TRBV12-4 to TRBJ2-4; D is ambiguous. Trimming cost V 10 bases and J 1 base, with 17 bases left between them. The CDR3 runs 15 residues. This CDR3 reads CATLSTYEAKNIQYF. The CDR3 nucleotides are TGTGCCACCCTCAGCACATACGAGGCCAAAAACATTCAGTACTTC.

This clonotype was recorded a few times. The CDR3 DNA reads TGTGCCAGCAGCCCCTGGACAGGGCGATCCTACGAGCAGTACTTC. Residues: CASSPWTGRSYEQYF. The chain uses TRBV7-2 and TRBJ2-7, with 8 bases matching TRBD1. Germline CDR1 and CDR2: SGHTA and FQGNSA. The J segment lost 1 base and the V segment lost 5 bases, leaving 7 bases of the junction unmatched. The CDR3 covers 15 residues. Drawing the rest from reference TRBV7-2 and TRBJ2-7, the complete variable domain is GAGVSQSPSNKVTEKGKDVELRCDPISGHTALYWYRQSLGQGLEFLIYFQGNSAPDKSGLPSDRFSAERTGGSVSTLTIQRTQQEDSAVYLCASSPWTGRSYEQYFGPGTRLTVT.

This clonotype occurred many times. This sequence joins TRBV20-1 and TRBJ2-5, with 9 bases identical to TRBD2. This CDR3 contains 16 residues. Germline V lookup: CDR1 DFQATT, CDR2 SNEGSKA (reference sequence). Unmatched junction bases numbered 10, after V lost 0 bases and J lost 5 bases. The CDR3 is CSARDMASGVLETQYF. CDR3 DNA: TGCAGTGCTAGAGATATGGCTAGCGGGGTTCTGGAGACCCAGTACTTC.

The chain is built from TRBV6-2 or TRBV6-3 and TRBJ1-4; possible D gene TRBD1, 6 bases. CDR3 size: 15 residues. The V gene's germline CDR1 is MNHEY and CDR2 SVGEGT. The V end was cut by 3 bases, the J end by 8 bases, with 16 bases between. The CDR3: CASSYLQDSREKLFF. CDR3 DNA sequence: TGTGCCAGCAGTTATCTCCAGGACAGCCGAGAAAAACTGTTTTTT.

The table lists this clonotype with a few counts. The chain uses TRBV24-1 and TRBJ1-1; D ambiguous. This CDR3 region has 13 residues. V was trimmed by 6 bases and J by 1 base, leaving 8 bases between them. Per germline, CDR1 KGHDR and CDR2 SFDVKD. The DNA of the CDR3 is TGTGCCACCAGTCATGAGAGGAACACTGAAGCTTTCTTT. This sequence encodes CATSHERNTEAFF.

The chain recombines TRBV10-2 with TRBJ2-1, with a possible D match to TRBD1 (6 bases). Trimming took off 3 bases at V and 5 bases at J, with 8 bases between the two ends. The CDR3 spans 13 residues. CDR1 and CDR2 (germline): WSHSY, SAAADI. The CDR3 bases are TGCGCCAGCAGTGATTGGACAGACAATGAGCAGTTCTTC. This encodes CASSDWTDNEQFF.